What follows are 4 T cell receptor beta chains derived from one specimen sequenced in a study of blood T cell repertoires in COVID-19. The method was immunoSEQ multiplex PCR; TCRdb's version includes in-frame clones alone and lacks a portion of them. The sample shows around 140,000 clones, over 70% of them seen only once. Sequences were obtained from peripheral blood. These receptors originate from an older woman with acute or convalescent COVID-19.

The rearrangement uses TRBV5-1 and TRBJ2-7; 7 nucleotides agree with TRBD1. V was pared by 4 bases and J by 0 bases, with 4 bases of the junction left unmatched. The CDR3 is 14 amino acids. Germline CDR1 SGHRS, CDR2 YFSETQ. The CDR3 nucleotides read TGCGCCAGCAGCCCCTGGGACAGCTCCTACGAGCAGTACTTC. This sequence encodes CASSPWDSSYEQYF.

The chain recombines TRBV4-2 with TRBJ2-1, with a tentative D call TRBD2 (5 bases). Germline V gene sequence: CDR1 LGHNA, CDR2 YNFKEQ. The V gene lost 0 bases and the J gene lost 2 bases, with 14 bases spanning the gap. The CDR3 runs 17 residues. This chain's CDR3 is CASSQDRGGPPYNEQFF. In DNA, the CDR3 is TGTGCCAGCAGCCAAGATCGAGGAGGTCCCCCCTACAATGAGCAGTTCTTC.

This rearrangement joins TRBV28 to TRBJ2-3; 9 positions agree with TRBD1. CDR3 length equals 17 residues. Germline lookup yields CDR1 MDHEN and CDR2 SYDVKM. V shed 5 bases, J shed 3 bases, and the junction held 12 bases outside the gene matches. The CDR3 coding sequence is TGTGCCAGCAGTCCCAGAACAGGGGGCGCCGGTACAGATACGCAGTATTTT. Its translation: CASSPRTGGAGTDTQYF.

V is TRBV5-1 and J is TRBJ2-3; D may be TRBD2 (6 bases). V shed 4 bases and J shed 0 bases, with 15 bases lying between them. The CDR3 is made up of 16 amino acids. CDR1 and CDR2 from the germline V gene are SGHRS and YFSETQ. In nucleotides, the CDR3 is TGCGCCAGCAGCCTCAGTAGGGCGGGGAGCACAGATACGCAGTATTTT. Amino acids: CASSLSRAGSTDTQYF. Filled out from reference TRBV5-1 and TRBJ2-3, the complete variable domain reads KAGVTQTPRYLIKTRGQQVTLSCSPISGHRSVSWYQQTPGQGLQFLFEYFSETQRNKGNFPGRFSGRQFSNSRSEMNVSTLELGDSALYLCASSLSRAGSTDTQYFGPGTRLTVL.